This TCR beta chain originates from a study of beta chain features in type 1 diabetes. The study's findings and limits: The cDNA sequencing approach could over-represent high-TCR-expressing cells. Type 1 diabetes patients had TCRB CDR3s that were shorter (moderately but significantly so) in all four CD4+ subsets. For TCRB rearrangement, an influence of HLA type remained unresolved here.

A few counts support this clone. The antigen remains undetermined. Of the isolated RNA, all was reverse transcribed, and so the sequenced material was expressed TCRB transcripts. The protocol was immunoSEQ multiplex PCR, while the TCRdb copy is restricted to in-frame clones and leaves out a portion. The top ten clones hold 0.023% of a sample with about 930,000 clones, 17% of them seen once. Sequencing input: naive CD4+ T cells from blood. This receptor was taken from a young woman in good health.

This chain's CDR3 is CASSVAGGPYEQYF. The CDR3, as DNA: TGTGCCAGCAGTGTAGCGGGAGGGCCCTACGAGCAGTACTTC. The chain has TRBV6-1 and TRBJ2-7; the match to TRBD2 covers 11 bases. This CDR3 region has 14 residues. Unmatched junction bases numbered 1, after V lost 4 bases and J lost 2 bases. Germline loops: CDR1 MNHNS, CDR2 SASEGT.